Presented here are 2 T cell receptor beta chains from one specimen sequenced in a study of blood T cell repertoires in COVID-19. Generated by immunoSEQ multiplex PCR, the TCRdb table keeps only in-frame clones and is missing some. The sample carries around 300,000 clones, 87% recorded once. The specimen was PBMCs or T cells enriched from blood (not recorded which). These receptors were collected from a woman aged 30 to 39 who had recovered from COVID-19.

V is TRBV4-1 and J is TRBJ1-2, with D tentatively TRBD1 (5 bases). This CDR3 is 15 amino acids long. V gave up 1 base and J gave up 3 bases, with 12 bases separating them. The germline CDR1 and CDR2 sequences are MGHRA and YSYEKL. CDR3 in amino acids: CASSQVARVDYGYTF. The CDR3 DNA is TGCGCCAGCAGCCAAGTGGCCAGGGTAGACTATGGCTACACCTTC.

This chain links TRBV25-1 with TRBJ2-7; 7 bases map to TRBD1. The germline CDR1 and CDR2 sequences are MGHDK and SYGVNS. Trimming removed 6 bases from V and 0 bases from J; junction bases left unmatched: 8. This CDR3 comprises 15 residues. CDR3 nucleotides: TGTGCCAGCAGGGCAGACAGGGTTAGCTCCTACGAGCAGTACTTC. Translating gives CASRADRVSSYEQYF.